This passage covers 19 T cell receptor beta chains from one sample sequenced in a study of blood T cell repertoires in COVID-19. Here immunoSEQ multiplex PCR was the method, and the copy in TCRdb shows in-frame clones only, minus some. The data contain about 210,000 clones, approximately 86% of them seen just once; the ten biggest clones take up 10%. What was sequenced was PBMCs or T cells enriched from blood (not recorded which). The receptors were gathered from a man between 18 and 35 years old with acute COVID-19.

This clone was recorded only once. The chain recombines TRBV27 with TRBJ1-2; TRBD1 matches at 7 bases. The V segment lost 6 bases and the J segment 0 bases; nucleotides outside the gene matches: 7. Germline V gene data show CDR1 as MNHEY and CDR2 as SMNVEV (reference sequence). The CDR3 runs to 15 residues. CDR3 protein: CASRGTGTANYGYTF. CDR3 sequence (DNA): TGTGCCAGCAGAGGAACCGGGACAGCTAACTATGGCTACACCTTC.

V and J are TRBV19 and TRBJ1-4; tentative D call: TRBD1 (5 bases). The CDR3 length is 16 residues. Germline CDR1 and CDR2: LNHDA and SQIVND (reference sequence). The V and J ends lost 6 bases and 0 bases respectively, with 14 bases between them. CDR3 nucleotide sequence: TGTGCCAGTAGCTATCAGGGATGGACAACTAATGAAAAACTGTTTTTT. Protein sequence: CASSYQGWTTNEKLFF.

The chain is built from TRBV28 and TRBJ2-7; D is ambiguous. There are 14 residues in the CDR3. With 2 bases removed from V and 5 bases from J, the gap between germline ends came to 13 bases. CDR1 MDHEN and CDR2 SYDVKM come from the germline V gene. CDR3 residues: CASSLLAGSDEQYF. As DNA, the CDR3 is TGTGCCAGCAGTTTACTCGCAGGTTCGGACGAGCAGTACTTC.

The chain employs TRBV11-2 and TRBJ1-4, with D perhaps TRBD1 (5 bases). This CDR3 spans 12 amino acids. Trimming removed 5 bases from V and 5 bases from J, with 6 bases in between. Germline V gene lookup returns CDR1 SGHAT and CDR2 FQNNGV. In DNA form, the CDR3 reads TGTGCCAGCAGCAAGGGGAATGAAAAACTGTTTTTT. Translated: CASSKGNEKLFF.

V is TRBV14 and J is TRBJ2-3; no definite D call. With 1 base removed from V and 6 bases from J, the gap between germline ends came to 5 bases. CDR3 length: 12 amino acids. The germline CDR1 and CDR2 sequences are SGHDN and FVKESK. CDR3 region: CASSQVSDTQYF. In DNA form, the CDR3 reads TGTGCCAGCAGCCAAGTATCGGATACGCAGTATTTT. Together with reference TRBV14 and TRBJ2-3, the CDR3 gives the full variable domain: EAGVTQFPSHSVIEKGQTVTLRCDPISGHDNLYWYRRVMGKEIKFLLHFVKESKQDESGMPNNRFLAERTGGTYSTLKVQPAELEDSGVYFCASSQVSDTQYFGPGTRLTVL.

This sequence joins TRBV12-3 or TRBV12-4 and TRBJ2-2, with no clear D. Trimming removed 7 bases from V and 7 bases from J, with 10 bases in between. CDR3 length: 12 residues. The CDR3, as DNA: TGTGCCAGCATGATAGTGGTCGGGGAGCTGTTTTTT. This translates into CASMIVVGELFF.

The gene calls are TRBV10-1 and TRBJ1-1; D perhaps matches TRBD1 (6 bases). Germline assignment: CDR1 WNHNN and CDR2 SYGVQD (reference sequence). V gave up 6 bases and J gave up 1 base, with 15 bases separating them. The CDR3 runs 15 residues. In DNA, the CDR3 is TGCGCCAGCAGCGTTCAAACAGGGCCGAACACTGAAGCTTTCTTT. It specifies CASSVQTGPNTEAFF.

V usage is TRBV11-3 and J usage is TRBJ2-7; 7 bases match TRBD1. V was pared by 6 bases and J by 3 bases, with 2 bases of the junction left unmatched. The CDR3 runs 12 residues. CDR1 SGHNT and CDR2 YENEEA come from the germline V gene. CDR3 region: CASSRDSYEQYF. The CDR3, as DNA: TGTGCCAGCAGTAGGGACAGCTACGAGCAGTACTTC.

This clone was seen more than once but under ten times. The V gene is TRBV21-1, the J gene TRBJ1-5; no DNA check was done on the table's D call, TRBD1. TRBV21-1 is described as a pseudogene. The CDR3 is made up of 16 amino acids. The DNA for the CDR3 is TGTGCCAGCAGGGCCCCGTGGACAGGGGTAAATCAGCCCCAGCATTTT. It codes for CASRAPWTGVNQPQHF.

J is TRBJ2-7 and V is TRBV7-6; 8 bases fit TRBD1. Trimming at V came to 3 bases and at J to 3 bases, leaving 1 base not matched to a gene. CDR3 length: 13 amino acids. Germline-derived CDR1 and CDR2 are SGHVS and FNYEAQ. The CDR3: CASSFGQGYEQYF. The CDR3, as DNA: TGTGCCAGCAGCTTTGGACAGGGCTACGAGCAGTACTTC.

The gene calls are TRBV5-1 and TRBJ2-7, with D maybe TRBD1 (8 bases). Germline V gene sequence: CDR1 SGHRS, CDR2 YFSETQ. The CDR3 is made up of 15 amino acids. Deletions cut 4 bases from V and 7 bases from J, with 21 bases between. The DNA for the CDR3 is TGCGCCAGCAGCCTGACAGGGGCGACCGGGAGGGAGCAGTACTTC. Protein: CASSLTGATGREQYF.

This chain connects TRBV7-2 to TRBJ2-7; D possibly corresponds to TRBD1 (5 bases). This CDR3 contains 15 residues. V lost 4 bases and J lost 4, with 17 bases in between. The V gene's germline CDR1 is SGHTA and CDR2 FQGNSA. This chain's CDR3 is CASSSRLQGLYEQYF. The CDR3 coding sequence is TGTGCCAGCAGCTCCCGCCTGCAGGGCTTGTACGAGCAGTACTTC.

The V and J genes are TRBV24-1 and TRBJ1-4; tentative D call: TRBD1 (6 bases). CDR1 and CDR2 from the germline V gene are KGHDR and SFDVKD. With 5 bases removed from V and 7 bases from J, the gap between germline ends came to 25 bases. This CDR3 is built from 18 residues. The CDR3 nucleotides are TGTGCCACCAGTGCGTTGGGTCAGGGGATGGTGGGTGGTGAAAAACTGTTTTTT. Amino acid sequence: CATSALGQGMVGGEKLFF.

V is TRBV6-6 and J is TRBJ1-5; perhaps TRBD1 as D (6 bases). The V end lost 5 bases, the J end lost 3 bases, and 14 bases lay between the germline ends. CDR3 length: 15 amino acids. CDR1 is MNHNY, CDR2 SVGAGI, per germline (reference sequence). The CDR3 DNA is TGTGCCAGCAGTACGGGGACAAGCTACAATCAGCCCCAGCATTTT. This codes for CASSTGTSYNQPQHF.

This clone turned up a few times. The rearrangement uses TRBV7-8 and TRBJ1-2; D is possibly TRBD1 (5 bases). V was trimmed by 5 bases and J by 5 bases, leaving 18 bases between them. CDR3 size: 15 residues. Germline lookup yields CDR1 SGHVS and CDR2 FQNEAQ. CDR3 amino acids: CASSPTRQTRYGYTF. In nucleotides, the CDR3 is TGTGCCAGCAGCCCTACACGACAGACTCGATATGGCTACACCTTC.

This chain connects TRBV9 to TRBJ2-7, with TRBD2 matching 7 bases. The CDR3 is 14 amino acids. Germline-derived CDR1 and CDR2 are SGDLS and YYNGEE. After removal of 0 bases from V and 2 bases from J, the junction contained 2 bases not matched to a gene. The CDR3 loop reads CASSVVAGAYEQYF. The CDR3 DNA sequence: TGTGCCAGCAGCGTAGTGGCGGGGGCCTACGAGCAGTACTTC.

This chain links TRBV9 with TRBJ1-1, with TRBD1 as a possible D gene (5 bases). Germline-derived CDR1 and CDR2 are SGDLS and YYNGEE. CDR3 length: 14 amino acids. V lost 5 bases, J lost 1 base, and 12 bases lay in between. The CDR3 spells CASRADGGNTEAFF. The CDR3 DNA follows: TGTGCCAGCAGAGCTGACGGGGGGAACACTGAAGCTTTCTTT.

The chain combines TRBV7-6 with TRBJ2-7, with 10 bases fitting TRBD1. The CDR3 runs 16 residues. V was clipped by 2 bases and J by 6 bases; unmatched bases: 10. Germline-derived CDR1 and CDR2 are SGHVS and FNYEAQ. The CDR3 protein is CASSLTMGTGVSEQYF. The CDR3 DNA is TGTGCCAGCAGCTTAACTATGGGGACAGGGGTCTCCGAGCAGTACTTC.

CDR3 region: CASSQGPGTGELFF. The CDR3 DNA is TGTGCCAGCAGCCAAGGTCCGGGGACCGGGGAGCTGTTTTTT. This sequence joins TRBV14 and TRBJ2-2; TRBD2 might be the D (5 bases). The V gene's germline CDR1 is SGHDN and CDR2 FVKESK. The CDR3 runs 14 residues. Trimming pared 1 base from V and 5 bases from J, leaving 8 bases between.